This TCR beta chain is drawn from a study of blood T cell repertoires in COVID-19. Study-level background: Italy, Spain and the United States were the sources of the convalescent and acute COVID-19 samples. Sample material is recorded as cDNA or gDNA derived from T cells, B-cell-depleted T cells, or PBMCs.

CDR3 length: 13 residues. The germline V gene encodes CDR1 SNHLY and CDR2 FYNNEI. Trimming removed 4 bases from V and 1 base from J, with 7 bases in between. Libraries were prepared by immunoSEQ multiplex PCR; TCRdb keeps only in-frame clonotypes and omits some of them. The table shows 150,000 to 200,000 clones, with more than 80% occurring only once. The sequencing input was peripheral blood. The TCR sequence derives from a woman over 75 with COVID-19, enrolled during active disease. The chain combines TRBV2 with TRBJ2-5; tentative D call: TRBD1 (5 bases). DNA for the CDR3: TGTGCCAGCAGTGGTAGGGGCCAAGAGACCCAGTACTTC. This translates into CASSGRGQETQYF.